Described below is a single T cell receptor beta chain sequence and its context. In the same sample, other DNA sequences code for this CDR3. The data belong to a study of blood T cell repertoires in COVID-19. Sequenced by immunoSEQ multiplex PCR; TCRdb stores in-frame clones only, minus some. The sample includes under 300,000 clones, 81% seen only once; the top ten take about 3.2%. The CDR3 contains 15 residues. Germline CDR1 and CDR2: SGHTA and FQGTGA. V shed 5 bases and J 7 bases; nucleotides not matched to a gene: 6. The chain has TRBV7-3 and TRBJ2-1, with TRBD2 matching over 12 bases. Sequencing was done on a sample of peripheral blood. The clonotype originates from a woman aged 55-69 years with active or convalescent COVID-19. CDR3 DNA sequence: TGTGCCAGCAGCCCCTGGCTAGCGGGGGGGAATGAGCAGTTCTTC. The encoded protein is CASSPWLAGGNEQFF. The variable domain in full, with the rest retrieved from reference TRBV7-3 and TRBJ2-1, is GAGVSQTPSNKVTEKGKYVELRCDPISGHTALYWYRQSLGQGPEFLIYFQGTGAADDSGLPNDRFFAVRPEGSVSTLKIQRTERGDSAVYLCASSPWLAGGNEQFFGPGTRLTVL.